The 5 T cell receptor beta chains reported below all come from one sample, sequenced in a study of cytomegalovirus exposure and HLA in healthy donors. PCR employed 60 Vbeta and 13 Jbeta primers. TCRdb's table, derived via immunoSEQ multiplex PCR, lists solely in-frame clones and lacks some. The sample consists of about 190,000 clones, around 86% of them appearing once. Sequencing was done on a sample of PBMCs. These receptor sequences come from a young man in good health and CMV-seronegative.

The genes are TRBV15 and TRBJ2-7; 7 bases are a match to TRBD1. This CDR3 has 14 amino acids. With V trimmed by 1 base and J by 4 bases, 4 bases remained unmatched. Germline CDR1 and CDR2: LNHNV and YYDKDF (reference sequence). The CDR3 here is CATSRVGTEYEQYF. CDR3 DNA: TGTGCCACCAGCAGAGTTGGGACAGAGTACGAGCAGTACTTC.

In regard to this clone: The same CDR3 can be traced to other DNA sequences in this sample. This chain uses TRBV15 with TRBJ1-4; 8 bases are shared with TRBD1. The germline CDR1 and CDR2 sequences are LNHNV and YYDKDF (reference sequence). V was pared by 0 bases and J by 6 bases, with 6 bases of the junction left unmatched. The CDR3 sequence is 16 residues long. CDR3 nucleotide sequence: TGTGCCACCAGCAGAGACCCGACAGGGGTGTATGAAAAACTGTTTTTT. Protein product: CATSRDPTGVYEKLFF.

The J gene is TRBJ2-5, the V gene TRBV28, with 8 bases lining up with TRBD1. V was pared by 3 bases and J by 7 bases, with 10 bases of the junction left unmatched. This CDR3 comprises 15 residues. CDR1 and CDR2 (germline): MDHEN, SYDVKM. CDR3 sequence (DNA): TGTGCCAGCAGTTTCGGCGGTCAGGGGGCGAGGACCCAGTACTTC. Protein sequence: CASSFGGQGARTQYF.

V is TRBV6-5 and J is TRBJ2-3, with 8 bases aligning to TRBD2. J was trimmed by 7 bases and V by 5 bases; bases with no gene match: 11. This CDR3 has 15 amino acids. CDR1 is MNHEY and CDR2 is SVGAGI in the germline V gene. The CDR3 reads CASSPDRGGRNTQYF. The CDR3 bases are TGTGCCAGCAGTCCGGACCGGGGGGGAAGGAATACGCAGTATTTT.

This chain links TRBV5-1 with TRBJ2-5, with 8 bases identical to TRBD1. The germline gives CDR1 SGHRS, CDR2 YFSETQ. This CDR3 is 14 amino acids long. Germline trimming cut 3 bases from V and 7 bases from J; bases unmatched to any gene: 8. The CDR3, as DNA: TGCGCCAGCAGCTCATCAGGGGGCGGCTGGACCCAGTACTTC. Translation gives CASSSSGGGWTQYF.